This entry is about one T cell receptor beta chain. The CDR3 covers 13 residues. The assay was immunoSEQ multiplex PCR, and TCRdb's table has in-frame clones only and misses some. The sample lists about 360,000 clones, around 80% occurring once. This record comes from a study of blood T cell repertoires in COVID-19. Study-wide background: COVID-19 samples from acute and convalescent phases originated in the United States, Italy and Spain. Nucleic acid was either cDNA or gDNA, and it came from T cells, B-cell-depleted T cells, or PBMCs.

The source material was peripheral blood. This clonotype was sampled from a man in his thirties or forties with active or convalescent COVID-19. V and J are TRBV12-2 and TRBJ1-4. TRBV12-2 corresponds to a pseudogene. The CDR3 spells CASRSAGGEKLFF. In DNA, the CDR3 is TGTGCAAGTCGCTCCGCCGGAGGTGAAAAACTGTTTTTT.